This T cell receptor (beta chain) was identified during a study of blood T cell repertoires in COVID-19. Study information: The United States, Italy and Spain provided the acute and convalescent COVID-19 samples. T cells, B-cell-depleted T cells, or PBMCs supplied cDNA or gDNA.

In the authors' methods: By means of reference gene primer amplification, nucleated cell counts were estimated. Assay used: immunoSEQ multiplex PCR; TCRdb lists only in-frame clones, some missing. V, J and clone size are those of that table, while D and trimming were read from the DNA. The sample includes approximately 150,000 clones, 87% seen only once; the top ten take over 0.85%. Germline assignment: CDR1 LGHDT and CDR2 YNNKEL (reference sequence). V dropped 4 bases and J dropped 0 bases, with 13 bases sitting between them. The CDR3 length is 16 residues. V usage is TRBV3-1 (or the pseudogene TRBV3-2) and J usage is TRBJ2-1; D remains unclear. The receptor was isolated from a woman between 45 and 65 years old with acute or convalescent COVID-19. Sequenced material: peripheral blood. The CDR3 here is CASSPSSLSSYNEQFF. CDR3 in DNA: TGTGCCAGCAGCCCCTCTTCCTTGAGCTCCTACAATGAGCAGTTCTTC.